The present T cell receptor beta chain was sequenced within a study of blood T cell repertoires in COVID-19. Turning to the study itself: COVID-19 samples collected from the United States, Italy and Spain covered acute and convalescent phases.

Authors' analysis steps: Amplified reference gene primers provided the basis for estimating nucleated cell counts. Repertoires were generated with immunoSEQ multiplex PCR, while TCRdb's copy carries only in-frame clones and drops some. V and J calls plus clone size are reproduced from that table; the DNA served to infer D and trimming. This table holds some 70,000 clones, around 80% found once. Recruited during active infection, patients (from Seattle) were subsequently followed longitudinally. The clonotype originates from a man aged 50-60 years with COVID-19, enrolled during active disease. Sequencing used peripheral blood.

Written as DNA, the CDR3 is TGTGCCATCAGTCCGGGGACAGGGGGCGGGAACACTGAAGCTTTCTTT. This sequence encodes CAISPGTGGGNTEAFF. This chain links TRBV10-3 with TRBJ1-1; 12 bases map to TRBD1. The CDR3 runs to 16 residues. CDR1 and CDR2 from the germline V gene are ENHRY and SYGVKD. V was clipped by 5 bases and J by 1 base; unmatched bases: 5.